The rows below give T cell receptor beta chains drawn from one sample of a study of STAT5B mutations in CD4+ large granular lymphocyte leukemia. The protocol was immunoSEQ multiplex PCR, while the TCRdb copy is restricted to in-frame clones and leaves out a portion. The table shows 25,000 to 30,000 clones, with 65% to 75% occurring only once. Sequenced sample: CD4+ T cells from blood buffy coats. These receptors all come from a human donor in good health. The CDR3 runs from the conserved cysteine through the conserved F or W.

v_gene: TRBV7-3; j_gene: TRBJ2-1; CDR3aa: CASSLSRDHNEQFF
v_gene: TRBV6-1; j_gene: TRBJ2-5; CDR3aa: CASSEALGPPGETQYF
v_gene: TRBV5-1; j_gene: TRBJ1-6; CDR3aa: CASRTRAEGNSPLHF
v_gene: TRBV7-9; j_gene: TRBJ2-2; CDR3aa: CASSLTRTSGRARTGELFF
v_gene: TRBV7-8; j_gene: TRBJ2-7; CDR3aa: CASSLTGTPCEQYF
v_gene: TRBV14; j_gene: TRBJ2-3; CDR3aa: CASSLRGADTQYF
v_gene: TRBV7-6; j_gene: TRBJ2-5; CDR3aa: CASSLEGTVGVETQYF
v_gene: TRBV6-5; j_gene: TRBJ2-7; CDR3aa: CASSYRHRFYEQYF
v_gene: TRBV2; j_gene: TRBJ1-2; CDR3aa: CASRGTVRYTF
v_gene: TRBV7-9; j_gene: TRBJ2-1; CDR3aa: CASSRGTSGRANEQFF
v_gene: TRBV5-4; j_gene: TRBJ2-1; CDR3aa: CASSSTSGAYVEQFF
v_gene: TRBV5-1; j_gene: TRBJ2-3; CDR3aa: CASSLVGGITDTQYF